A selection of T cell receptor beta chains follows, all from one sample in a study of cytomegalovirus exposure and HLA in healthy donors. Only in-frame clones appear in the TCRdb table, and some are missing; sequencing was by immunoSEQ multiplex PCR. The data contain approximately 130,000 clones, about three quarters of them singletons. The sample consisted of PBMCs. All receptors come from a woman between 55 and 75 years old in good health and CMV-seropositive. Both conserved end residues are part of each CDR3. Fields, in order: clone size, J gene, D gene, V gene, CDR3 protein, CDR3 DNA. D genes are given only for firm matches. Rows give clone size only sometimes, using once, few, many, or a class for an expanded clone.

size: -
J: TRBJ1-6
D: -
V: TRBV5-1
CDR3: CASSQEMVGSPLHF
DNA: TGCGCCAGCAGCCAGGAAATGGTCGGTTCACCCCTCCACTTT

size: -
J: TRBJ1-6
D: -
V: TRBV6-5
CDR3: CASSSGSSGGSPLHF
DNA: TGTGCCAGCAGTTCGGGATCTTCGGGGGGTTCACCCCTCCACTTT

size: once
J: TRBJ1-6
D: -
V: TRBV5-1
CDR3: CASGEVGGRSPLHF
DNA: TGCGCCAGCGGGGAGGTGGGGGGAAGGTCACCCCTCCACTTT

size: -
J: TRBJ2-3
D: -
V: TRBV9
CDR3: CASSPRTGADTQYF
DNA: TGTGCCAGCAGCCCACGGACGGGGGCAGATACGCAGTATTTT

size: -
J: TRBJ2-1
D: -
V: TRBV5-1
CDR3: CASSGGQSSYNEQFF
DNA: TGCGCCAGCAGCGGAGGACAGAGCTCCTACAATGAGCAGTTCTTC

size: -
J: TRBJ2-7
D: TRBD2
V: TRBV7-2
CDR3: CASSLEPAGAYEQYF
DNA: TGTGCCAGCAGCTTAGAGCCAGCGGGGGCCTACGAGCAGTACTTC

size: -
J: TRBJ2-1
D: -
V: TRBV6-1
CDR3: CASRRDTGNEQFF
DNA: TGTGCCAGCAGAAGAGACACAGGGAATGAGCAGTTCTTC

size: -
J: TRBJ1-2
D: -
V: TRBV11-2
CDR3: CASSFGGYGDGYTF
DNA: TGTGCCAGCAGCTTCGGAGGGTACGGAGATGGCTACACCTTC

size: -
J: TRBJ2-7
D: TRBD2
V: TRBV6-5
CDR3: CASTARTSSYEQYF
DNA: TGTGCCAGCACCGCCCGGACTAGCAGCTACGAGCAGTACTTC

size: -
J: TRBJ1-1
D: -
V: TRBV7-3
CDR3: CASSAGGAWTEAFF
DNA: TGTGCCAGCAGCGCCGGGGGGGCTTGGACTGAAGCTTTCTTT

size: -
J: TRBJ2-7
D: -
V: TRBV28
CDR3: CASRPGFAIYEQYF
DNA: TGTGCCAGCAGACCGGGTTTCGCCATCTACGAGCAGTACTTC

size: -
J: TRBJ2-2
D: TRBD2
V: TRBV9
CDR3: CASSVREGNTGELFF
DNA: TGTGCCAGCAGCGTACGGGAGGGTAACACCGGGGAGCTGTTTTTT

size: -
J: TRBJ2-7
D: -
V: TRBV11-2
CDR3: CASSQPTTGSYEQYF
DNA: TGTGCCAGCAGCCAACCGACGACAGGCTCCTACGAGCAGTACTTC

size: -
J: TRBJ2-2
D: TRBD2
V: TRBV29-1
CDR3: CSGGGLAPGGNTGELFF
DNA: TGCAGCGGAGGGGGACTAGCTCCTGGGGGGAACACCGGGGAGCTGTTTTTT

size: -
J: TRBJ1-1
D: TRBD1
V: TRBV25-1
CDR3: CASRGQGSTEAFF
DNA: TGTGCCAGCAGGGGACAGGGAAGCACTGAAGCTTTCTTT

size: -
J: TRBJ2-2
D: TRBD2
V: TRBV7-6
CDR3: CASSSSSGGGAAGELFF
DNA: TGTGCCAGCAGCTCGTCTTCCGGCGGGGGGGCGGCCGGGGAGCTGTTTTTT